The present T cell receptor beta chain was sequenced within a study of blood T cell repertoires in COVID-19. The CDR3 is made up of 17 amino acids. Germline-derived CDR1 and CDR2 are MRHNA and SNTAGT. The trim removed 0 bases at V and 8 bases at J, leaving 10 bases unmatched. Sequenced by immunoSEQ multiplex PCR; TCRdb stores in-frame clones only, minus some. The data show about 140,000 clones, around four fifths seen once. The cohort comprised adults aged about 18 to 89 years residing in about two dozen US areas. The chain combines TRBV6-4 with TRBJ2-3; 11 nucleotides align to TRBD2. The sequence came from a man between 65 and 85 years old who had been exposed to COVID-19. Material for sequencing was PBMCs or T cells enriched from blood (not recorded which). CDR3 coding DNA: TGTGCCAGCAGTGACTCCTTAGGGACTAGCGGAATAGGTACGCAGTATTTT. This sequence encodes CASSDSLGTSGIGTQYF.